The rows below give T cell receptor beta chains drawn from one sample of a study of response to subunit inactivated influenza vaccine. In TCRdb, the RT-PCR reads were re-called with MiXCR into one record per CDR3 protein. The table lists hundreds of thousands of distinct CDR3 sequences, roughly 10% of them singletons, with 11% in the top ten. These data are also associated with another study on T cells expressing NK-cell markers.

Source: PBMCs from blood, taken on the day of vaccination. These receptor sequences come from a man aged 45-65 years who received an inactivated influenza vaccine. Both conserved end residues are part of each CDR3. D genes are given only for firm matches. Only some rows state a clone size, as once, few, many or a class for expanded clones.

j_call: TRBJ2-1; v_call: TRBV10-3; clone_size: -; d_call: -; cdr3_aa: CAISESGYWGTNEQFF; cdr3_nt: TGTGCCATCAGTGAGTCCGGTTACTGGGGCACCAATGAGCAGTTCTTC
j_call: TRBJ2-4; v_call: TRBV18; clone_size: many; d_call: -; cdr3_aa: CASSPGSQPSLAKNIQYF; cdr3_nt: TGTGCCAGCTCACCAGGAAGCCAACCTAGCCTAGCCAAAAACATTCAGTACTTC
j_call: TRBJ2-1; v_call: TRBV19; clone_size: -; d_call: -; cdr3_aa: CASSIEWGNNEQFF; cdr3_nt: TGTGCCAGTAGTATAGAGTGGGGGAACAATGAGCAGTTCTTC
j_call: TRBJ2-7; v_call: TRBV28; clone_size: once; d_call: TRBD1; cdr3_aa: CASSQIKSWDRGVHEQHF; cdr3_nt: TGTGCCAGCAGTCAAATTAAATCATGGGACAGGGGTGTACACGAGCAGCACTTC
j_call: TRBJ2-7; v_call: TRBV3-1; clone_size: -; d_call: -; cdr3_aa: CASSQDLWTGVYEQYF; cdr3_nt: TGTGCCAGCAGCCAAGATTTATGGACTGGGGTCTACGAGCAGTACTTC
j_call: TRBJ2-2; v_call: TRBV6-1; clone_size: few; d_call: TRBD2; cdr3_aa: CAAAGLAVTGELFF; cdr3_nt: TGTGCCGCCGCCGGACTAGCGGTCACCGGGGAGCTGTTTTTT
j_call: TRBJ2-3; v_call: TRBV7-9; clone_size: -; d_call: -; cdr3_aa: CASSLVNFADTQYF; cdr3_nt: TGTGCCAGCAGCTTAGTTAATTTCGCAGATACGCAGTATTTT
j_call: TRBJ2-2; v_call: TRBV5-1; clone_size: many; d_call: -; cdr3_aa: CASRDYNTGELFF; cdr3_nt: TGCGCCAGCCGGGATTATAACACCGGGGAGCTGTTTTTT
j_call: TRBJ2-5; v_call: TRBV3-1; clone_size: few; d_call: TRBD2; cdr3_aa: CASTGETSGAGAQYF; cdr3_nt: TGTGCCAGCACCGGGGAGACTAGCGGGGCAGGGGCCCAGTACTTC
j_call: TRBJ2-7; v_call: TRBV12-3/TRBV12-4; clone_size: many; d_call: -; cdr3_aa: CASSLVSGYEQYF; cdr3_nt: TGTGCCAGCAGTTTAGTGTCAGGCTACGAGCAGTACTTC
j_call: TRBJ1-1; v_call: TRBV5-1; clone_size: many; d_call: TRBD1; cdr3_aa: CASSLADRTEAFF; cdr3_nt: TGCGCCAGCAGCTTGGCGGACAGGACTGAAGCTTTCTTT
j_call: TRBJ1-6; v_call: TRBV20-1; clone_size: few; d_call: TRBD1; cdr3_aa: CSAGDRVKGSPLHF; cdr3_nt: TGCAGTGCTGGGGACAGGGTCAAGGGTTCACCCCTCCACTTT
j_call: TRBJ2-7; v_call: TRBV6-5; clone_size: few; d_call: TRBD2; cdr3_aa: CASSWTRTLSEQYF; cdr3_nt: TGTGCCAGCAGTTGGACTAGGACTCTCTCCGAGCAGTACTTC